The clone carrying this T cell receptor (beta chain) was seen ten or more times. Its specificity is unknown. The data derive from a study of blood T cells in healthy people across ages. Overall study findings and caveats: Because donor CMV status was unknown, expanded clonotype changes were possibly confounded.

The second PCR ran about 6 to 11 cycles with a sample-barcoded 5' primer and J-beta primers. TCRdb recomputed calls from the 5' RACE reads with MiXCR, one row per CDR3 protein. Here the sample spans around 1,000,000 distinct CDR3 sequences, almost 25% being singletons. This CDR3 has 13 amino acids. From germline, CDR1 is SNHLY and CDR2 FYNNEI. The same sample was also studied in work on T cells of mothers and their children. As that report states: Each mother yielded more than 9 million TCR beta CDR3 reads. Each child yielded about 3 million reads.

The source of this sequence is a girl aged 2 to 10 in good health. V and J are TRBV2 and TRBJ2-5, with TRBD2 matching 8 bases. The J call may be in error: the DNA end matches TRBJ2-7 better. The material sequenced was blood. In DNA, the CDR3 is TGTGCCAGCCGGGGGGGCGACTCCTACGAGCAGTACTTC. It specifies CASRGGDSYEQYF.